This record concerns one T cell receptor beta chain sequence. Germline lookup yields CDR1 SGHRS and CDR2 YFSETQ. V gave up 3 bases and J gave up 4 bases; unmatched junction bases: 9. CDR3 size: 15 residues. The entry originates in a study of control samples from healthy donors and cancer patients. Profiling relied on immunoSEQ multiplex PCR, and the TCRdb table lists in-frame clones only, not all of them. The sample contains about 410,000 clones, roughly 90% of which appear only once. The genes are TRBV5-1 and TRBJ1-1; 7 positions match TRBD1. The TCR originated in a man aged 40-49 years with head and neck cancer. The sequenced sample consisted of PBMCs. The CDR3 nucleotides read TGCGCCAGCAGCTCCGGTTCGACAGGGTTCACTGAAGCTTTCTTT. This sequence encodes CASSSGSTGFTEAFF. The full variable domain, completed using reference TRBV5-1 and TRBJ1-1, is KAGVTQTPRYLIKTRGQQVTLSCSPISGHRSVSWYQQTPGQGLQFLFEYFSETQRNKGNFPGRFSGRQFSNSRSEMNVSTLELGDSALYLCASSSGSTGFTEAFFGQGTRLTVV.